Following are 21 T cell receptor beta chains from one sample sequenced in a study of graft-versus-host responses after intestinal transplantation. Sequencing was performed with immunoSEQ multiplex PCR; in TCRdb, only in-frame clones are kept and a portion is missing. This table has about 110,000 clones, approximately 92% appearing once. These receptors lack a known antigen. The sample was unstimulated CD8+ T cells sorted from spleen or lymph node cells, taken before intestinal transplant. The receptors were sampled from a human donor who received an intestinal transplant.

The rearrangement joins TRBV4-1 to TRBJ1-4; 7 bases fit TRBD1. With V trimmed by 4 bases and J by 6 bases, 5 bases remained unmatched. Germline assignment: CDR1 MGHRA and CDR2 YSYEKL. There are 14 residues in the CDR3. CDR3 nucleotides: TGCGCCAGCAGCCCCGGGACAGTAGATGAAAAACTGTTTTTT. This translates into CASSPGTVDEKLFF.

The V gene is TRBV7-3, the J gene TRBJ2-1; 10 positions agree with TRBD2. The V gene end was trimmed by 5 bases and the J gene end by 1 base; junction bases not matched to a gene: 8. The CDR3 spans 17 residues. From germline, CDR1 is SGHTA and CDR2 FQGTGA. CDR3 DNA sequence: TGTGCCAGCAGCCCAAGTGGGACTAGCGCTTCCTACAATGAGCAGTTCTTC. Translated, it gives CASSPSGTSASYNEQFF.

The chain is built from TRBV5-6 and TRBJ2-1; 9 bases are shared with TRBD2. Losses at the gene ends were 2 bases for V and 6 bases for J; bases not matched to a gene: 3. Germline V CDR1 and CDR2: SGHDT, YYEEEE. The CDR3 is 14 residues long. In DNA form, the CDR3 reads TGTGCCAGCAGCTTAGGCGGGAGGGGCAATGAGCAGTTCTTC. This sequence encodes CASSLGGRGNEQFF.

V usage is TRBV2 and J usage is TRBJ2-7; TRBD2 agrees at 9 bases. V was pared by 8 bases and J by 4 bases, with 9 bases of the junction left unmatched. The CDR3 has 14 amino acids. Germline assignment: CDR1 SNHLY and CDR2 FYNNEI. The CDR3 sequence is CASFVAGASYEQYF. CDR3 DNA: TGTGCCAGCTTCGTAGCGGGAGCGTCGTACGAGCAGTACTTC.

This chain connects TRBV6-5 to TRBJ2-3; the D call may be TRBD1 or TRBD2 (6 bases each). This CDR3 contains 14 residues. The V gene's germline CDR1 is MNHEY and CDR2 SVGAGI. Trimming took 7 bases from V and 6 from J, leaving 17 bases between them. The CDR3 is CASNGGRFLDTQYF. CDR3 nucleotides: TGTGCCAGCAATGGGGGGCGTTTTCTGGATACGCAGTATTTT.

The chain couples TRBV2 to TRBJ2-1; possibly TRBD1 or TRBD2 for D (5 bases each). The germline gives CDR1 SNHLY, CDR2 FYNNEI. This CDR3 spans 15 amino acids. Trimming pared 6 bases from V and 0 bases from J, leaving 12 bases between. CDR3 in DNA: TGTGCCAGCAGGGCCGGGGCTGGCTCCTACAATGAGCAGTTCTTC. Protein product: CASRAGAGSYNEQFF.

This chain links TRBV27 with TRBJ2-7; TRBD2 agrees at 8 bases. Germline V gene data show CDR1 as MNHEY and CDR2 as SMNVEV (reference sequence). V shed 3 bases and J 4 bases; nucleotides not matched to a gene: 5. CDR3 length: 14 residues. The CDR3 protein is CASSFRGLGYEQYF. CDR3 nucleotide sequence: TGTGCCAGCAGTTTTAGGGGACTAGGGTACGAGCAGTACTTC.

The chain employs TRBV19 and TRBJ2-5; TRBD2 aligns across 8 bases. V lost 2 bases to trimming and J lost 2 bases; unmatched junction nucleotides: 4. The CDR3 has 15 amino acids. Germline assignment: CDR1 LNHDA and CDR2 SQIVND (reference sequence). The CDR3 DNA follows: TGTGCCAGTAGTATATTTGGCGGGAGGCAAGAGACCCAGTACTTC. It codes for CASSIFGGRQETQYF.

The CDR3, as DNA: TGTGCCAGCAGCTTAGAACTAGCGGGAGGGCCGGTAGCAGATACGCAGTATTTT. Amino acids: CASSLELAGGPVADTQYF. The V and J genes are TRBV7-8 and TRBJ2-3; 13 bases are a match to TRBD2. The CDR3 sequence is 18 residues long. V lost 1 base and J lost 4; bases outside the gene matches: 8. CDR1 and CDR2 from the germline V gene are SGHVS and FQNEAQ.

The CDR3 DNA reads TGTGCCACCAGGACAGGGGCAACTAATGAAAAACTGTTTTTT. It specifies CATRTGATNEKLFF. The chain carries TRBV10-3 and TRBJ1-4; 9 bases are shared with TRBD1. Germline V lookup: CDR1 ENHRY, CDR2 SYGVKD. Trimming removed 10 bases from V and 0 bases from J; junction bases left unmatched: 3. This CDR3 contains 14 residues.

The chain links TRBV5-5 to TRBJ1-4; 8 nucleotides agree with TRBD1. Trimming at V came to 4 bases and at J to 2 bases, leaving 4 bases not matched to a gene. CDR3 length equals 15 residues. Germline loops: CDR1 SGHKS, CDR2 YYEKEE (reference sequence). The DNA for the CDR3 is TGTGCCAGCAGCCAACCAGGGGGCACTAATGAAAAACTGTTTTTT. This encodes CASSQPGGTNEKLFF.

The V and J genes are TRBV4-1 and TRBJ2-2; D is uncertain. V lost 1 base and J lost 5, with 14 bases in between. This CDR3 has 16 amino acids. CDR1 is MGHRA and CDR2 is YSYEKL in the germline V gene. DNA for the CDR3: TGCGCCAGCAGCCAAGGTCCCCAGACCCGGACCGGGGAGCTGTTTTTT. It encodes CASSQGPQTRTGELFF.

This chain uses TRBV4-1 with TRBJ2-5; 14 nucleotides align to TRBD2. CDR1 MGHRA and CDR2 YSYEKL come from the germline V gene. Unmatched junction bases numbered 7, after V lost 2 bases and J lost 5 bases. This CDR3 is 17 amino acids long. The CDR3 protein is CASSQPTSGRARETQYF. In DNA form, the CDR3 reads TGCGCCAGCAGCCAACCGACTAGCGGGAGGGCTAGGGAGACCCAGTACTTC.

This clone came up a few times. The chain links TRBV19 to TRBJ2-1, with D unclear. Germline V gene lookup returns CDR1 LNHDA and CDR2 SQIVND (reference sequence). V lost 3 bases and J 3 bases, leaving 15 bases between the germline ends. The CDR3 totals 16 residues. For the CDR3, the DNA is TGTGCCAGTAGTATCTCACCTCCTCTTTACTACAATGAGCAGTTCTTC. Translated, it gives CASSISPPLYYNEQFF.

The V call is TRBV19, the J call TRBJ1-2, with a tentative D call TRBD1 (5 bases). Deletions cut 9 bases from V and 4 bases from J, with 12 bases between. The length of the CDR3 is 12 residues. The germline CDR1 and CDR2 sequences are LNHDA and SQIVND (reference sequence). CDR3 DNA sequence: TGTGCCAGCGAGGAGGGGTCCTATGGCTACACCTTC. Its translation: CASEEGSYGYTF.

The gene calls are TRBV5-1 and TRBJ2-7; TRBD2 matches at 10 bases. Germline trimming cut 4 bases from V and 2 bases from J; bases unmatched to any gene: 9. This CDR3 comprises 16 residues. Germline V CDR1 and CDR2: SGHRS, YFSETQ. The CDR3 DNA sequence: TGCGCCAGCAGCCCGTCTCTAGGACTAGCGGCCTACGAGCAGTACTTC. Its protein product is CASSPSLGLAAYEQYF. Drawing the rest from reference TRBV5-1 and TRBJ2-7, the complete variable domain is KAGVTQTPRYLIKTRGQQVTLSCSPISGHRSVSWYQQTPGQGLQFLFEYFSETQRNKGNFPGRFSGRQFSNSRSEMNVSTLELGDSALYLCASSPSLGLAAYEQYFGPGTRLTVT.

V gene TRBV6-5 combines with J gene TRBJ1-1; D ambiguous. Germline CDR1 MNHEY, CDR2 SVGAGI. CDR3 length: 14 residues. V shed 0 bases and J shed 1 base, with 6 bases lying between them. As DNA, the CDR3 is TGTGCCAGCAGTTACTCTAGGACGAACACTGAAGCTTTCTTT. Amino acids: CASSYSRTNTEAFF.

The chain recombines TRBV28 with TRBJ2-1, with D possibly matching TRBD1 (6 bases). The CDR3 loop spans 15 amino acids. The germline V and J ends were trimmed by 6 bases and 0 bases, with 12 bases remaining between them. Germline CDR1 and CDR2: MDHEN and SYDVKM. The CDR3 protein is CASRSDRSSYNEQFF. CDR3 DNA sequence: TGTGCCAGCAGGTCAGACAGGAGCTCCTACAATGAGCAGTTCTTC.

The V and J genes are TRBV6-5 and TRBJ2-7, with a possible D match to TRBD1 (6 bases). Trimming cost V 2 bases and J 3 bases, with 8 bases left between them. This CDR3 spans 13 amino acids. Germline loops: CDR1 MNHEY, CDR2 SVGAGI. CDR3 DNA sequence: TGTGCCAGCAGTTACACAGGGAGCTACGAGCAGTACTTC. Its protein product is CASSYTGSYEQYF.

V and J are TRBV28 and TRBJ1-5; 10 positions match TRBD1. Germline V CDR1 and CDR2: MDHEN, SYDVKM. This CDR3 is built from 13 residues. Germline trimming cut 5 bases from V and 5 bases from J; bases unmatched to any gene: 0. The CDR3 DNA follows: TGTGCCAGCAGTGGGACAGGGGATCAGCCCCAGCATTTT. It translates to CASSGTGDQPQHF.

J is TRBJ2-1 and V is TRBV19; possible D gene TRBD1, 5 bases. Trimming took off 5 bases at V and 8 bases at J, with 13 bases between the two ends. The CDR3 consists of 13 residues. Germline assignment: CDR1 LNHDA and CDR2 SQIVND (reference sequence). CDR3 sequence: CASSPPREDEQFF. As DNA, the CDR3 is TGTGCCAGTAGTCCACCCAGGGAAGATGAGCAGTTCTTC.